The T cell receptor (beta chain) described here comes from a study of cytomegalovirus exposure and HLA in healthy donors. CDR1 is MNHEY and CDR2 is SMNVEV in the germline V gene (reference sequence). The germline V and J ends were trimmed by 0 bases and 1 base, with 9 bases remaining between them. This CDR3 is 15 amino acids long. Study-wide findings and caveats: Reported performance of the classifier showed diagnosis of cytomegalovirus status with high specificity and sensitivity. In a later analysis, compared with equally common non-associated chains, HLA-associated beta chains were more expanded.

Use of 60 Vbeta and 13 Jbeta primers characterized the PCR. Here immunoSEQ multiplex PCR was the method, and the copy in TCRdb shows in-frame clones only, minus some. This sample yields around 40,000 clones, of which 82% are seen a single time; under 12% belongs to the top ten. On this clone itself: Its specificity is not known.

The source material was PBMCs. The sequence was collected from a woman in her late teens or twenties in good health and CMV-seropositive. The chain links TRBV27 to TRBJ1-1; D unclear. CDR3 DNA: TGTGCCAGCAGTTTATCGGTGGTCGGGAACACTGAAGCTTTCTTT. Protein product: CASSLSVVGNTEAFF.